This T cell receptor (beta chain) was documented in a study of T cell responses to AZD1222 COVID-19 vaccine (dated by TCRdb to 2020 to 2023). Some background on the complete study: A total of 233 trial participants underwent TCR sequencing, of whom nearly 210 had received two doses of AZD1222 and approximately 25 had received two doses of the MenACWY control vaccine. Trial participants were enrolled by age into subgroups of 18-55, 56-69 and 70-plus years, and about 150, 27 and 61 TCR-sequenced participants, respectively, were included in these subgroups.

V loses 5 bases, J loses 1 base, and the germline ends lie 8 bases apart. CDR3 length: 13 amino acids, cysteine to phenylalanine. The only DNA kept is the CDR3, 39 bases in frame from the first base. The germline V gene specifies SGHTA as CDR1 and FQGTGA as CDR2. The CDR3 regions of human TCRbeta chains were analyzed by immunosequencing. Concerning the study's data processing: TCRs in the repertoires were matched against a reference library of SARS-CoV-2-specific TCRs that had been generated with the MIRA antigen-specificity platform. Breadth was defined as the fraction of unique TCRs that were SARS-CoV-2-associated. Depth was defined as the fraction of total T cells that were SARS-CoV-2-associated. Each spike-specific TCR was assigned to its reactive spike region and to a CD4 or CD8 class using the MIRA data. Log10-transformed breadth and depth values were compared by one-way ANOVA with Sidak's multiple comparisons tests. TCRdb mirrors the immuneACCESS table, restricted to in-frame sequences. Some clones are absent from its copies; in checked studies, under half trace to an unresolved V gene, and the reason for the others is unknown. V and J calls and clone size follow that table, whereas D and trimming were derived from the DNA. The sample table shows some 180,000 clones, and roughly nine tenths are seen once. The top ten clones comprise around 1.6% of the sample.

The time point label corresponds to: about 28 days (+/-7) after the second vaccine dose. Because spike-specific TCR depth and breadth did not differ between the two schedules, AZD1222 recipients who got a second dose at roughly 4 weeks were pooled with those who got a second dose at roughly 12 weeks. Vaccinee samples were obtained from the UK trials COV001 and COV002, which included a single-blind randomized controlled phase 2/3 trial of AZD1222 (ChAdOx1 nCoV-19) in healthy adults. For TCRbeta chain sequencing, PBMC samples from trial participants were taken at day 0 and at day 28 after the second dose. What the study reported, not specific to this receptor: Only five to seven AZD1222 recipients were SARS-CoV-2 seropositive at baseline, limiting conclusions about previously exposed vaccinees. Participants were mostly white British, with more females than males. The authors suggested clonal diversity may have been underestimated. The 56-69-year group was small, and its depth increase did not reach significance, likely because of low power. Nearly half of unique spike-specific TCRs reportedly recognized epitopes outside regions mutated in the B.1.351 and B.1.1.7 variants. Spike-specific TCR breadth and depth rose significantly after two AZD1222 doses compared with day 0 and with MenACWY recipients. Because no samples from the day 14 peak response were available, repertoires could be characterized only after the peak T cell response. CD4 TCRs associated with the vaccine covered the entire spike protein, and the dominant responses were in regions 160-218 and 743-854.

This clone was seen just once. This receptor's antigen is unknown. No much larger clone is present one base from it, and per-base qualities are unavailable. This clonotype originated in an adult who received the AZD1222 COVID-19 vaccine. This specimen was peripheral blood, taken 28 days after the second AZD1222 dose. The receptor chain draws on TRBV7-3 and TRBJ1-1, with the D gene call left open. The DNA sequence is TGTGCCAGCAGCCCGTCGGGGAACACTGAAGCTTTCTTT. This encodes CASSPSGNTEAFF. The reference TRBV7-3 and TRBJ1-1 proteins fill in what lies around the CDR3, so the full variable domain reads GAGVSQTPSNKVTEKGKYVELRCDPISGHTALYWYRQSLGQGPEFLIYFQGTGAADDSGLPNDRFFAVRPEGSVSTLKIQRTERGDSAVYLCASSPSGNTEAFFGQGTRLTVV.